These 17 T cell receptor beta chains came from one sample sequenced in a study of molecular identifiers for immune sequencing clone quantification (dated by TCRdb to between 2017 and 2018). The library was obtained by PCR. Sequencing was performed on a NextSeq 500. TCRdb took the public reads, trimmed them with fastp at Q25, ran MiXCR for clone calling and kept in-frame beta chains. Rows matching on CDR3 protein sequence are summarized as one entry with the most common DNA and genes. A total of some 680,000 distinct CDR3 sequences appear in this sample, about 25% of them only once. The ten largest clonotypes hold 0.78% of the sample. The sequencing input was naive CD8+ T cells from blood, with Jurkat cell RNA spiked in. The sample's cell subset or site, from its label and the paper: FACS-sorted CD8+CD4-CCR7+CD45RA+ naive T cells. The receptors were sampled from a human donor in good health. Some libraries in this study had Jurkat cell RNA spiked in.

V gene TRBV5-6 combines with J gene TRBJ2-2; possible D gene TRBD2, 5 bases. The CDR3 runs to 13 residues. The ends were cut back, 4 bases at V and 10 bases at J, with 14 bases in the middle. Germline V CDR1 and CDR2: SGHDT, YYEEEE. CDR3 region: CASSAAVAVELFF. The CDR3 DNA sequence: TGTGCCAGCAGCGCAGCGGTAGCCGTGGAGCTGTTTTTT.

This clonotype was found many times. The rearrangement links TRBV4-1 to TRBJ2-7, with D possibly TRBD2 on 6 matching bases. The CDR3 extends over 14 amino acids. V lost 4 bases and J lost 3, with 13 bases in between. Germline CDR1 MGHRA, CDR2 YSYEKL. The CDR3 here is CASSLGTAGYEQYF. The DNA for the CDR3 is TGCGCCAGCAGCCTCGGGACTGCCGGCTACGAGCAGTACTTC.

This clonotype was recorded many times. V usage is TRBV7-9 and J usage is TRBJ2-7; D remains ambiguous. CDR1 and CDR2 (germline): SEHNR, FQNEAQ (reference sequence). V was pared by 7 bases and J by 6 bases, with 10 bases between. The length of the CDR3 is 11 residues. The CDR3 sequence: CASTSAVEQYF. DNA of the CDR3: TGTGCCAGCACCTCTGCCGTCGAGCAGTACTTC.

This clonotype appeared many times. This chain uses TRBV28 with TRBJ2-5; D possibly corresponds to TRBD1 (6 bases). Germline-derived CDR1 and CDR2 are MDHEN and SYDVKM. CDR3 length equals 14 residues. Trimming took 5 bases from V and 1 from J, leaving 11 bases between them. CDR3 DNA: TGTGCCAGCAGTGAGGTGACAGGCCAAGAGACCCAGTACTTC. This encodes CASSEVTGQETQYF.

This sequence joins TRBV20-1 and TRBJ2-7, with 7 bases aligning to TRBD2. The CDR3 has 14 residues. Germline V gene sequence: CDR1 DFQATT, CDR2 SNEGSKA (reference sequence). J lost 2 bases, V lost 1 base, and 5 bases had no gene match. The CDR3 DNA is TGCAGTGCTAGAGTTAAGCGGGGCCCCTACGAGCAGTACTTC. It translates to CSARVKRGPYEQYF.

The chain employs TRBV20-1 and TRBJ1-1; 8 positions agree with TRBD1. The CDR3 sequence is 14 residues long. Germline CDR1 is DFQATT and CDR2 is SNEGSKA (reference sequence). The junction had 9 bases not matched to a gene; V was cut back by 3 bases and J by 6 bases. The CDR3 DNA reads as TGCAGTGCTAGGGGGAGGACAGGGCGCGCTGAAGCTTTCTTT. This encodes CSARGRTGRAEAFF.

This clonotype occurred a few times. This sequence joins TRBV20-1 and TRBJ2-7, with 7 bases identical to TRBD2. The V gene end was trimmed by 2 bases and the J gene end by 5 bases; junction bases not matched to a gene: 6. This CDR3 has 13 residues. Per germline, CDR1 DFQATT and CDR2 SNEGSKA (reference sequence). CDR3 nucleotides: TGCAGTGCTAGATCAGGACTAGACCACGAGCAGTACTTC. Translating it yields CSARSGLDHEQYF.

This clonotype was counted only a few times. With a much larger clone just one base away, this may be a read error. The CDR3 reads CASSRSGLLTGGETQYF. CDR3 bases: TGTGCCAGCAGCCGCAGCGGGTTACTTACCGGGGGAGAGACCCAGTACTTC. The rearrangement uses TRBV5-6 and TRBJ2-5, with D possibly TRBD2 on 6 matching bases. V gave up 4 bases and J gave up 4 bases, with 23 bases separating them. Germline CDR1 SGHDT, CDR2 YYEEEE. There are 17 residues in the CDR3.

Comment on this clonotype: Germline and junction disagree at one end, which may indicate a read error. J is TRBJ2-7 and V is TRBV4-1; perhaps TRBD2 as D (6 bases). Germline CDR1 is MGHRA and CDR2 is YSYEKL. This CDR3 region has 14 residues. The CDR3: CASGQARDSYEQYF. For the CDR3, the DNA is TGCGCCAGCGGCCAAGCCCGGGACTCTTACGAGCAGTACTTC.

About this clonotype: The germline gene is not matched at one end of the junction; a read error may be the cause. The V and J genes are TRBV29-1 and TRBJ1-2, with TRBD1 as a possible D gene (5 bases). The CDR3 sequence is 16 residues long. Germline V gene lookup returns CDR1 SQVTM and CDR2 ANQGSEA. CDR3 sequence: CSVELGVQRTHYGHTF. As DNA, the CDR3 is TGCAGCGTTGAATTAGGGGTTCAAAGGACGCACTATGGCCACACCTTC.

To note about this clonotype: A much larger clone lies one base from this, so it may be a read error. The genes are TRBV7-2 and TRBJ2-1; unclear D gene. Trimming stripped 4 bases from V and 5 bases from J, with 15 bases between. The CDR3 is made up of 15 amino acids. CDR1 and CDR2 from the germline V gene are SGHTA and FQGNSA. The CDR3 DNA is TGTGCCAGCAGCTCCGGTCCAGCAAGGGACAATGAGCAGTTCTTC. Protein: CASSSGPARDNEQFF. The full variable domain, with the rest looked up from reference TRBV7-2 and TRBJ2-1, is GAGVSQSPSNKVTEKGKDVELRCDPISGHTALYWYRQSLGQGLEFLIYFQGNSAPDKSGLPSDRFSAERTGGSVSTLTIQRTQQEDSAVYLCASSSGPARDNEQFFGPGTRLTVL.

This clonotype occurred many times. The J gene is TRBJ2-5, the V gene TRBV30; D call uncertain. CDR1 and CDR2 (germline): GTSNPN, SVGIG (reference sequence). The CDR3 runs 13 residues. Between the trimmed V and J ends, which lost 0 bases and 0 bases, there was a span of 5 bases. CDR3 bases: TGTGCCTGGAGTGTACTGAACCAAGAGACCCAGTACTTC. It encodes CAWSVLNQETQYF.

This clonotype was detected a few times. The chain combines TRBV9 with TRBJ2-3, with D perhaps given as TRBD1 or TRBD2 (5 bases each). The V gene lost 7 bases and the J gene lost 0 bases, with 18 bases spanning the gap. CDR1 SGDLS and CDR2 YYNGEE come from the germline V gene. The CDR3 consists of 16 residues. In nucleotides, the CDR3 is TGTGCCAGCTGTGGGGGATATGGTCCTAGCACAGATACGCAGTATTTT. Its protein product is CASCGGYGPSTDTQYF. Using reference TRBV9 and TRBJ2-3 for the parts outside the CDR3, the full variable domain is DSGVTQTPKHLITATGQRVTLRCSPRSGDLSVYWYQQSLDQGLQFLIQYYNGEERAKGNILERFSAQQFPDLHSELNLSSLELGDSALYFCASCGGYGPSTDTQYFGPGTRLTVL.

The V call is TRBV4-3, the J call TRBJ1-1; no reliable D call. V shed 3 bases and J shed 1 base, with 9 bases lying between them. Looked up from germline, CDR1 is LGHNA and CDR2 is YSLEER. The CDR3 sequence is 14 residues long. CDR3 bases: TGCGCCAGCAGCCAGGGCACATCGAACACTGAAGCTTTCTTT. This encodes CASSQGTSNTEAFF.

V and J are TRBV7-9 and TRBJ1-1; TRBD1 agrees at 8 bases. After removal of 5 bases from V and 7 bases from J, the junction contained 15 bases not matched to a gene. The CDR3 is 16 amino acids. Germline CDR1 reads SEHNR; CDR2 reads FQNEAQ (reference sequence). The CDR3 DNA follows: TGTGCCAGCAGCATCCCTCTACAGGGGGGCCGACGTGAAGCTTTCTTT. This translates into CASSIPLQGGRREAFF.

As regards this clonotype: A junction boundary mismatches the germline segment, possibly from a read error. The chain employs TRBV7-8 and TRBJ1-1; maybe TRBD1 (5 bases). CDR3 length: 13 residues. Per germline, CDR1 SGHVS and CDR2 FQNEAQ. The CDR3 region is CASTPTGYTEALF. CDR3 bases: TGTGCCAGCACCCCAACAGGATACACTGAAGCTCTCTTT.

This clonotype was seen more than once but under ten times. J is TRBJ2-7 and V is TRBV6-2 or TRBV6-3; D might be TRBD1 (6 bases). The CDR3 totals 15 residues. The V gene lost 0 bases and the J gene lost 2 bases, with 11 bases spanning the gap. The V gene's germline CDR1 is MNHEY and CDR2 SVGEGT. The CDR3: CASSYSQGLTYEQYF. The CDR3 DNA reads TGTGCCAGCAGTTACTCCCAGGGGCTAACCTACGAGCAGTACTTC.